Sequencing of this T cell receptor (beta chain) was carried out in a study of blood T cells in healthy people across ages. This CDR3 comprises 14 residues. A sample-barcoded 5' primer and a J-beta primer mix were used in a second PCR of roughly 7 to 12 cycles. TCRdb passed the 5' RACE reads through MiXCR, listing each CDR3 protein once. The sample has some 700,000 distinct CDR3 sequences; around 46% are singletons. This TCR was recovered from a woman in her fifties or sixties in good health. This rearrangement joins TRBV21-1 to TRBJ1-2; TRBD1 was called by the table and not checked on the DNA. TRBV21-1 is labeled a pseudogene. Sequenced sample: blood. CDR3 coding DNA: TGTGCCAGCAGCACCCGACAGGGGGCTAGTGGCTACACCTTC. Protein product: CASSTRQGASGYTF.